Below are 10 T cell receptor beta chains sequenced from a single sample in a study of blood T cell repertoires in COVID-19. Generated by immunoSEQ multiplex PCR, the TCRdb table keeps only in-frame clones and is missing some. The sample records about 500,000 clones, roughly nine tenths being singletons. Specimen: peripheral blood. The receptors were sampled from a man aged 18 to 30 with COVID-19, enrolled during active disease.

The V gene is TRBV7-2, the J gene TRBJ2-3, with TRBD2 matching over 7 bases. CDR3 size: 17 residues. The germline CDR1 and CDR2 sequences are SGHTA and FQGNSA. V lost 4 bases, J lost 4 bases, and 14 bases stayed unmatched. The CDR3 spells CASSSSGGGVFPDTQYF. CDR3 bases: TGTGCCAGCAGCTCTTCGGGCGGGGGAGTCTTCCCAGATACGCAGTATTTT.

The gene calls are TRBV5-4 and TRBJ1-3; TRBD1 is a possible D gene (6 bases). Trimming removed 4 bases from V and 4 bases from J, with 15 bases in between. The CDR3 totals 15 residues. Germline V CDR1 and CDR2: SGHNT, YYREEE (reference sequence). The DNA for the CDR3 is TGTGCCAGCAGCAAACTAGGACAGAGAGGAAACACCATATATTTT. Amino acid sequence: CASSKLGQRGNTIYF.

V and J are TRBV15 and TRBJ1-5, with a possible D match to TRBD1 (6 bases). V gave up 0 bases and J gave up 11 bases, with 17 bases separating them. Germline V gives CDR1 LNHNV, CDR2 YYDKDF (reference sequence). This CDR3 has 15 residues. The CDR3 loop is CATSRDTDSSEAQHF. DNA for the CDR3: TGTGCCACCAGCAGAGACACGGACAGCTCTGAGGCCCAGCATTTT.

The rearrangement links TRBV7-2 to TRBJ1-3, with a weak D call TRBD1 (6 bases). Trimming took 5 bases from V and 0 from J, leaving 17 bases between them. The CDR3 runs 17 residues. Germline-derived CDR1 and CDR2 are SGHTA and FQGNSA. Here the CDR3 reads CASSPIDRRSSGNTIYF. Written as DNA, the CDR3 is TGTGCCAGCAGCCCAATAGACAGGCGTAGCTCTGGAAACACCATATATTTT.

V and J are TRBV24-1 and TRBJ2-1, with TRBD2 identical over 14 bases. Germline CDR1 KGHDR, CDR2 SFDVKD. The CDR3 extends over 17 amino acids. V trimming: 8 bases; J trimming: 7 bases; junction bases outside the gene matches: 12. DNA for the CDR3: TGTGCCACCAATACAGGGACTAGCGGGAGCCGAGCGAATGAGCAGTTCTTC. It codes for CATNTGTSGSRANEQFF.

This chain uses TRBV7-9 with TRBJ1-4; 9 nucleotides match TRBD1. The CDR3 runs to 14 residues. Trimming removed 6 bases from V and 5 bases from J; junction bases left unmatched: 4. Germline loops: CDR1 SEHNR, CDR2 FQNEAQ (reference sequence). The CDR3 reads CASRTGTGNEKLFF. The CDR3 DNA follows: TGTGCCAGCAGGACCGGGACAGGGAATGAAAAACTGTTTTTT.

This chain joins TRBV27 and TRBJ2-7; D might be TRBD2 (5 bases). Germline CDR1 is MNHEY and CDR2 is SMNVEV (reference sequence). This CDR3 region has 16 residues. V was shortened by 7 bases and J by 4 bases, with 23 bases between the two germline ends. CDR3: CASKPPNRDLLYEQYF. CDR3 sequence (DNA): TGTGCCAGCAAGCCCCCTAACCGGGATCTTTTGTACGAGCAGTACTTC.

The genes are TRBV5-6 and TRBJ1-5; the match to TRBD1 covers 8 bases. V shed 2 bases, J shed 9 bases, and the junction held 7 bases outside the gene matches. This CDR3 contains 14 residues. The germline V gene encodes CDR1 SGHDT and CDR2 YYEEEE. The CDR3 loop reads CASSLQGDEGPQHF. The CDR3 nucleotides are TGTGCCAGCAGCTTACAGGGGGACGAGGGGCCCCAGCATTTT.

This chain links TRBV5-1 with TRBJ1-5; weak D call: TRBD1 (5 bases). CDR1 is SGHRS, CDR2 YFSETQ, per germline. Trimming took 2 bases from V and 5 from J, leaving 11 bases between them. The CDR3 has 14 amino acids. CDR3 nucleotide sequence: TGCGCCAGCAGCTTCGGGGGGAGTGATCAGCCCCAGCATTTT. Its translation: CASSFGGSDQPQHF. Full variable domain (missing parts from reference TRBV5-1 and TRBJ1-5): KAGVTQTPRYLIKTRGQQVTLSCSPISGHRSVSWYQQTPGQGLQFLFEYFSETQRNKGNFPGRFSGRQFSNSRSEMNVSTLELGDSALYLCASSFGGSDQPQHFGDGTRLSIL.

This sequence joins TRBV29-1 and TRBJ2-7; TRBD1 might be the D (6 bases). V was shortened by 7 bases and J by 5 bases, with 15 bases between the two germline ends. Germline V gene lookup returns CDR1 SQVTM and CDR2 ANQGSEA. The length of the CDR3 is 12 residues. The CDR3 loop is CSAGIQGNEQYF. The CDR3 region has the DNA TGCAGCGCCGGCATTCAGGGGAACGAGCAGTACTTC.